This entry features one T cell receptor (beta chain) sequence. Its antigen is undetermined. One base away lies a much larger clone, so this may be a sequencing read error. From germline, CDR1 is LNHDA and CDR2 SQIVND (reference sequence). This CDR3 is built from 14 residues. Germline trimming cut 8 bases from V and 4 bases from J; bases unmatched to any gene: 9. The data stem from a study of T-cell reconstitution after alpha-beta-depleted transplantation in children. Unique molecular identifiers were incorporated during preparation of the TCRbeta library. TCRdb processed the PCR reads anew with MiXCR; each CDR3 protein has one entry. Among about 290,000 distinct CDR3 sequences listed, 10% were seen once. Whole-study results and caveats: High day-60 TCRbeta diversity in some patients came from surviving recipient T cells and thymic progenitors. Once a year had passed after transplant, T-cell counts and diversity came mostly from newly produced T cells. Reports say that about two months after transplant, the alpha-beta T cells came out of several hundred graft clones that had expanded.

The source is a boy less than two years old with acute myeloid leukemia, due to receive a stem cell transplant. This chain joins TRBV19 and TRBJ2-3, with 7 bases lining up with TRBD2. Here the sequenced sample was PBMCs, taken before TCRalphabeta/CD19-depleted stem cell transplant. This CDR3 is CASRWAGAADTQYF. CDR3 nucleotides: TGTGCCAGTCGTTGGGCGGGAGCGGCAGATACGCAGTATTTT.